This TCR beta chain appears in the sequencing data of a study of Ad26.COV2.S vaccination and SARS-CoV-2 variants. Study-level findings and limits: It is possible that the TCR breadth and depth analyses underestimated the total T cell responses. Greater spike-specific TCR breadth was seen in vaccine recipients than in placebo recipients.

Treatment specified: approximately 18 received Ad26.COV2.S at low or high dose, single or two shots; a few received placebo; per-sample allocation not given. Sampling was performed 63 days after the first vaccine or placebo injection. It was an adult aged 18-55 years in Boston who was the donor. Its platform was an Ad26 vector, and its expressed antigen was Wuhan-strain SARS-CoV-2 spike. Trimming removed 6 bases at V and 4 bases at J, with 23 bases between. The CDR3 is made up of 17 amino acids. Germline V CDR1 and CDR2: LGHNT, FRNRAP. The table came from immunoSEQ multiplex PCR; TCRdb's copy has only in-frame clones and leaves some out. The repertoire holds hundreds of thousands of clones, with about 88% as singletons. Only one count was recorded for this clone. Its antigen is currently unknown.

This material consisted of peripheral blood, taken in a trial of Ad26.COV2.S vaccine versus placebo. The gene calls are TRBV12-5 and TRBJ2-3; the D gene is possibly TRBD2 (6 bases). This TCR was recovered from a person aged 18-65 years who received the Ad26.COV2.S COVID-19 vaccine or a placebo. The CDR3 DNA reads TGTGCTAGTGGCGCCGGGAGAGGGCAGGGCCATGCAGATACGCAGTATTTT. The encoded protein is CASGAGRGQGHADTQYF.